Listed here is a single T cell receptor (beta chain). This clonotype was detected many times. Its antigen has not been determined. There are no base qualities to consult, and no much larger clone falls within one base. The sample belongs to a study of T cells in Graves' hyperthyroidism and ophthalmopathy (dated by TCRdb to the late 2010s). Background for the entire study: Peripheral blood was sampled at the time of initial diagnosis, prior to any treatment. TCR V-J signatures able to tell the groups apart were searched for in a discovery cohort of 100 patients, of whom under 45 had Graves' ophthalmopathy and 55 to 60 had stable Graves' hyperthyroidism. Whether ophthalmopathy could be predicted prospectively was tested in an independent validation cohort made up of about 18 hyperthyroidism patients plus 17 patients who later progressed to ophthalmopathy. The roughly 94 discovery patients were randomly split 7:3 into training and test sets. The study also compared thyroid tissue and blood T-cell repertoires from roughly six Graves' hyperthyroidism patients. After blood sampling, hyperthyroidism patients were treated with methimazole at a starting dose of 30 mg daily, and ophthalmopathy patients were treated with high-dose intravenous methylprednisolone. The paper describes TCR Vbeta CDR3 sequencing of around 130 peripheral blood samples, made up of under 50 ophthalmopathy patients, over 70 hyperthyroidism patients and roughly 17 progressor patients.

Ophthalmopathy patients had moderately to severely active disease, with a Clinical Activity Score of 3 or more, a NOSPECS grade of 4 or more, and a disease duration of less than 3 months. The study excluded patients with uncontrolled infections, other autoimmune diseases, pregnancy or lactation. Diagnoses relied on clinical symptoms, serum thyroxine and TRAb, thyroid ultrasound and orbital computed tomography. PBMCs were isolated from 10 ml of fresh peripheral blood by Ficoll-Paque density gradient centrifugation. Total RNA was extracted using Trizol reagent, and RNA quality was assessed on an Agilent 2100 Bioanalyzer. The TCR beta CDR3 regions were amplified from the RNA transcripts. A first-round RT-PCR of the TCR CDR3 used the HTBI primer set with the Qiagen OneStep RT-PCR kit. Libraries were constructed in a second round of multiplex PCR, after which size selection and purification were carried out. Sequencing of the libraries was done on an Illumina HiSeq2000 using paired-end 100 bp reads. In the source study's methods: SOAPnuke was used to process the raw data, removing reads that contained adapters or uncalled bases, had a mean Phred below 15, or lacked an exact match to the constant primer or identifier. COPE v1.2.5 was used to merge high-quality paired reads, and clonotypes were defined as unique nucleotide sequences. Clonotypes were aligned to IMGT TRBV, TRBD and TRBJ reference segments using MiTCR v1.1. Only V-J combinations with frequency above 0.0001, covering 99.2% of repertoires, were analysed. A TCS score was defined as the ratio of F50 (clonal expansion) to E x V (chaos), with BLOSUM62-based TCRdist applied between CDR3 peptides within each V-J. Welch's t-statistics and random forest reduced around 510 V-J features to around 14, which were used in a naive Bayes classifier (R e1071). The public reads were quality trimmed at Q25 with fastp and then assembled into clones with MiXCR by TCRdb, keeping productive beta chains. Each CDR3 protein gets just one entry, which takes the most common genes and DNA from the rows behind it. TCRdb's processing, not the study's, gives the V and J calls here. The sample data list more than 350,000 distinct CDR3 sequences, and 13% to 15% of these were observed just once. The ten largest clones capture about 21% of the sample.

Results the study describes overall, beyond this receptor: Sample size was not statistically predetermined, and blinding of investigators to group allocation was not performed. A model built on a 13 V-J signature distinguished ophthalmopathy from stable hyperthyroidism, reaching roughly 88% sensitivity and about 81% specificity in cross-validation and 80%/75% in testing. In validation, the model predicted progression to ophthalmopathy a median of roughly six months before onset, with 70% to 71% sensitivity and almost 75% specificity. Blood samples also contained most of the expanded thyroid clonotypes (frequency above 0.001), which suggests that blood repertoires may reflect thyroid immune responses.

This TCR derives from a woman aged 60-75 years with Graves' ophthalmopathy. Sequencing used blood.

The CDR3 region has the sequence CASSLGRHTEAFF. In nucleotide form, the sequence is TGTGCCAGCAGCTTAGGCCGACACACTGAAGCTTTCTTT. This chain is built from TRBV7-2 and TRBJ1-1; the D gene lacks a confident call. CDR1 SGHTA and CDR2 FQGNSA are derived from the germline V gene. Measured from the cysteine to the phenylalanine, the CDR3 is 13 residues long. This entry keeps only the CDR3 DNA: 39 bases, framed from base 1. The junction carries 6 bases between V and J, which are trimmed by 1 base and 3 bases respectively.